One T cell receptor (beta chain) is described in this entry. As yet, its antigen is unknown. The sample originates from a study of T cell responses to AZD1222 COVID-19 vaccine. The study's findings and limits: The donor cohort was predominantly white British with a female majority, and clonal diversity may have been underestimated. Two AZD1222 administrations were followed by greater Spike-specific TCR breadth and depth.

The assay was immunoSEQ multiplex PCR, and TCRdb's table has in-frame clones only and misses some. This table holds some 99,000 clones, 88% found once. The TCR sequence derives from an adult in good health. The source material was peripheral blood, sampled on day 0 of MenACWY control vaccination.

CDR3 loop: CASQPGPEFMKAFF. The CDR3 DNA follows: TGTGCCAGTCAGCCGGGACCTGAATTTATGAAAGCTTTCTTT. The chain couples TRBV6-5 to TRBJ1-1; perhaps TRBD1 as D (5 bases). From germline, CDR1 is MNHEY and CDR2 SVGAGI. Trimming removed 9 bases at V and 9 bases at J, with 23 bases between. The CDR3 runs 14 residues.